Below, 22 T cell receptor beta chains from the same sample are listed, as sequenced in a study of blood T cell repertoires in COVID-19. Libraries were prepared by immunoSEQ multiplex PCR; TCRdb keeps only in-frame clonotypes and omits some of them. The sample has hundreds of thousands of clones; about 81% are singletons. Sequencing input: PBMCs or T cells enriched from blood (not recorded which). The origin of the receptors is a man aged 30 to 45 with acute COVID-19.

The chain links TRBV6-5 to TRBJ1-3; D unclear. CDR1 and CDR2 from the germline V gene are MNHEY and SVGAGI. The CDR3 is 11 residues long. The V and J ends lost 10 bases and 8 bases respectively, with 12 bases between them. CDR3 DNA: TGTGCCACCCGAATTAGATACACCATATATTTT. It codes for CATRIRYTIYF.

This chain links TRBV24-1 with TRBJ1-5, with D maybe TRBD1 (5 bases). Germline CDR1 reads KGHDR; CDR2 reads SFDVKD. With 3 bases removed from V and 4 bases from J, the gap between germline ends came to 9 bases. The CDR3 loop spans 14 amino acids. The CDR3 nucleotides read TGTGCCACCAGTGATCGTCGGGGGAATCAGCCCCAGCATTTT. Amino acid sequence: CATSDRRGNQPQHF.

V usage is TRBV5-4 and J usage is TRBJ2-3; 7 bases agree with TRBD1. This CDR3 comprises 16 residues. V was pared by 2 bases and J by 1 base, with 7 bases of the junction left unmatched. Germline loops: CDR1 SGHNT, CDR2 YYREEE (reference sequence). The CDR3 DNA reads TGTGCCAGCAGCTTACGATCAGGGGGTGGCACAGATACGCAGTATTTT. It encodes CASSLRSGGGTDTQYF.

CDR3 amino acids: CSVVRAGAFAEAFF. The CDR3, as DNA: TGCAGCGTTGTTAGGGCGGGGGCCTTCGCTGAAGCTTTCTTT. V usage is TRBV29-1 and J usage is TRBJ1-1; possible D gene TRBD1, 6 bases. The V gene's germline CDR1 is SQVTM and CDR2 ANQGSEA. The CDR3 loop spans 14 amino acids. V was pared by 4 bases and J by 6 bases, with 18 bases between.

This chain uses TRBV19 with TRBJ1-1; a weak D match, TRBD1 (6 bases). The CDR3 is made up of 13 amino acids. In germline, CDR1 is LNHDA, CDR2 SQIVND (reference sequence). Trimming took off 7 bases at V and 2 bases at J, with 11 bases between the two ends. CDR3 in amino acids: CASKRGTNTEAFF. The CDR3 coding sequence is TGTGCCAGTAAAAGAGGGACAAACACTGAAGCTTTCTTT.

The genes are TRBV13 and TRBJ1-2; D is possibly TRBD1 (5 bases). V lost 2 bases, J lost 4 bases, and 14 bases lay in between. The CDR3 length is 15 residues. Germline V CDR1 and CDR2: PRHDT, FYEKMQ (reference sequence). CDR3 DNA: TGTGCCAGCAGCTTAAGGCTAGGGGAGGCCTATGGCTACACCTTC. Amino acids: CASSLRLGEAYGYTF.

The chain uses TRBV29-1 and TRBJ1-4; 11 bases map to TRBD1. This CDR3 region has 16 residues. Germline CDR1 is SQVTM and CDR2 is ANQGSEA. Trimming cost V 6 bases and J 4 bases; bases outside gene matches: 10. The CDR3 is CSVRDRGTSDNEKLFF. The CDR3 DNA reads as TGCAGCGTCCGGGACAGGGGGACCTCGGATAATGAAAAACTGTTTTTT.

The count of this clone is one. V and J are TRBV11-2 and TRBJ2-6, with D possibly matching TRBD1 (5 bases). Germline V gene sequence: CDR1 SGHAT, CDR2 FQNNGV. The CDR3 length is 16 residues. Trimming pared 1 base from V and 12 bases from J, leaving 19 bases between. CDR3 in amino acids: CASSLAQGGSVSVLTF. CDR3 in DNA: TGTGCCAGCAGCTTAGCGCAGGGTGGGTCCGTCAGCGTCCTGACTTTC.

This chain uses TRBV24-1 with TRBJ1-3; D is ambiguous. This CDR3 region has 16 residues. Germline assignment: CDR1 KGHDR and CDR2 SFDVKD. V dropped 2 bases and J dropped 0 bases, with 10 bases sitting between them. The CDR3 reads CATSDSVGPSGNTIYF. CDR3 coding DNA: TGTGCCACCAGTGATTCAGTGGGCCCCTCTGGAAACACCATATATTTT.

This clone is a singleton in its sample. The genes are TRBV14 and TRBJ2-1; no firm D call. The CDR3 is made up of 11 amino acids. V lost 1 base and J lost 8, with 3 bases in between. Germline assignment: CDR1 SGHDN and CDR2 FVKESK. The CDR3 DNA reads TGTGCCAGCAGCCAAGCCTATGAGCAGTTCTTC. This translates into CASSQAYEQFF.

This chain links TRBV9 with TRBJ1-5; the D gene is possibly TRBD1 (5 bases). The CDR3 totals 17 residues. Deletions cut 6 bases from V and 0 bases from J, with 19 bases between. Germline CDR1 and CDR2: SGDLS and YYNGEE. The CDR3 sequence is CASTRRQSLYSNQPQHF. For the CDR3, the DNA is TGTGCCAGCACCCGGAGACAGTCCCTATATAGCAATCAGCCCCAGCATTTT.

The gene calls are TRBV5-5 and TRBJ1-2; D not resolved. There are 12 residues in the CDR3. The V gene's germline CDR1 is SGHKS and CDR2 YYEKEE (reference sequence). V was pared by 1 base and J by 8 bases, with 9 bases between. The CDR3 DNA reads TGTGCCAGCAGCTTGACAGTTTACGGCTACACCTTC. This codes for CASSLTVYGYTF.

The chain joins TRBV5-1 to TRBJ1-1, with D tentatively TRBD1 (5 bases). Trimming pared 0 bases from V and 2 bases from J, leaving 14 bases between. CDR1 is SGHRS and CDR2 is YFSETQ in the germline V gene. This CDR3 comprises 16 residues. CDR3 sequence (DNA): TGCGCCAGCAGCTTGGCGAGTGGCCAGGGAAACACTGAAGCTTTCTTT. It specifies CASSLASGQGNTEAFF.

V is TRBV7-9 and J is TRBJ2-1, with TRBD2 matching 9 bases. CDR3 length equals 17 residues. Germline lookup yields CDR1 SEHNR and CDR2 FQNEAQ (reference sequence). J gave up 4 bases and V 5 bases, and 12 bases lay outside the gene matches. CDR3 sequence reads: CASSPTPAGGPYNEQFF. CDR3 coding DNA: TGTGCCAGCAGCCCTACACCTGCGGGGGGGCCTTACAATGAGCAGTTCTTC. Together with reference TRBV7-9 and TRBJ2-1, the CDR3 gives the full variable domain: DTGVSQNPRHKITKRGQNVTFRCDPISEHNRLYWYRQTLGQGPEFLTYFQNEAQLEKSRLLSDRFSAERPKGSFSTLEIQRTEQGDSAMYLCASSPTPAGGPYNEQFFGPGTRLTVL.

The chain carries TRBV7-9 and TRBJ1-1, with a weak D call TRBD1 (5 bases). Germline CDR1 and CDR2: SEHNR and FQNEAQ (reference sequence). V lost 2 bases, J lost 4 bases, and 11 bases lay in between. The CDR3 is made up of 14 amino acids. CDR3 sequence: CASSLSLTATEAFF. CDR3 nucleotides: TGTGCCAGCAGCTTATCCCTGACAGCCACTGAAGCTTTCTTT.

Concerning this clone itself: Additional DNA sequences in this sample encode the identical CDR3. This chain uses TRBV19 with TRBJ1-3; 7 bases agree with TRBD1. After removal of 4 bases from V and 0 bases from J, the junction contained 6 bases not matched to a gene. Germline V CDR1 and CDR2: LNHDA, SQIVND (reference sequence). CDR3 size: 16 residues. The CDR3 sequence: CASSKTTGSSGNTIYF. DNA for the CDR3: TGTGCCAGTAGTAAAACGACAGGGAGCTCTGGAAACACCATATATTTT.

This clone appeared a single time. This sequence joins TRBV5-6 and TRBJ1-2; TRBD1 agrees at 10 bases. The junction had 8 bases not matched to a gene; V was cut back by 4 bases and J by 5 bases. The CDR3 sequence is 15 residues long. CDR1 is SGHDT, CDR2 YYEEEE, per germline. Here the CDR3 reads CASSPDRGQIYGYTF. CDR3 bases: TGTGCCAGCAGCCCTGACAGGGGGCAAATTTATGGCTACACCTTC.

The CDR3 DNA is TGTGCCAGCCGAAGCGGGAGGACACTGGGGAATGAGCAGTTCTTC. Encoded protein: CASRSGRTLGNEQFF. V and J are TRBV27 and TRBJ2-1; TRBD2 aligns across 9 bases. The germline V gene encodes CDR1 MNHEY and CDR2 SMNVEV (reference sequence). Unmatched junction bases numbered 12, after V lost 8 bases and J lost 7 bases. The CDR3 is made up of 15 amino acids.

The chain has TRBV19 and TRBJ2-2; maybe TRBD2 (5 bases). CDR3 length: 15 amino acids. V was shortened by 1 base and J by 5 bases, with 11 bases between the two germline ends. In germline, CDR1 is LNHDA, CDR2 SQIVND (reference sequence). The CDR3 DNA is TGTGCCAGTAGTATAGCTACGTCGGGAACCGGGGAGCTGTTTTTT. Translated, it gives CASSIATSGTGELFF.

The chain links TRBV6-5 to TRBJ1-1; D might be TRBD1 (5 bases). Germline-derived CDR1 and CDR2 are MNHEY and SVGAGI. This CDR3 comprises 14 residues. V lost 0 bases, J lost 7 bases, and 12 bases lay in between. The CDR3 nucleotides read TGTGCCAGCAGTTACTCGGGGGGTCGCAATGAAGCTTTCTTT. It translates to CASSYSGGRNEAFF.

CDR3 in DNA: TGTGCCAGTAGCCCACTCGGGAGGGGGACTGGAAACACCATATATTTT. It yields the protein CASSPLGRGTGNTIYF. This chain links TRBV19 with TRBJ1-3; D may be TRBD1 (6 bases). Germline V gene lookup returns CDR1 LNHDA and CDR2 SQIVND (reference sequence). The CDR3 has 16 amino acids. V was clipped by 6 bases and J by 2 bases, with 17 bases between them.

The CDR3 region has the DNA TGTGCCAGCAGCCCCGGGGGGCAGGGAGGAGGCTACACCTTC. It codes for CASSPGGQGGGYTF. The rearrangement joins TRBV7-9 to TRBJ1-2; maybe TRBD1 (6 bases). V shed 5 bases and J shed 8 bases, with 18 bases lying between them. CDR1 is SEHNR and CDR2 is FQNEAQ in the germline V gene (reference sequence). The CDR3 spans 14 residues.